This TCR beta chain was identified during a study of brain T cells in children with intractable seizures. Study-level findings and limits: HCMV serostatus was not known, and viral specificity came from CDR3 similarity only. Absence of clones before surgery may stem from lower sequencing depth.

The sequenced cases were selected for having the highest brain T cell transcript signatures. Clones were sequenced by immunoSEQ multiplex PCR, and TCRdb holds only the in-frame ones, with some missing. The sample lists roughly 120,000 clones, approximately 94% seen once, with more than 3% in the top ten. About this clone: Its antigen is undetermined.

This CDR3 comprises 13 residues. Trimming pared 0 bases from V and 3 bases from J, leaving 6 bases between. Per germline, CDR1 MGHDK and CDR2 SYGVNS. This sample comprised peripheral blood, obtained at surgery. V gene TRBV25-1 combines with J gene TRBJ2-7; D unresolved. The TCR sequence derives from a boy in the first two years of life with hemimegalencephaly and intractable seizures. This CDR3 is CASSEYNSYEQYF. The CDR3 nucleotides are TGTGCCAGCAGTGAATATAACAGCTACGAGCAGTACTTC.